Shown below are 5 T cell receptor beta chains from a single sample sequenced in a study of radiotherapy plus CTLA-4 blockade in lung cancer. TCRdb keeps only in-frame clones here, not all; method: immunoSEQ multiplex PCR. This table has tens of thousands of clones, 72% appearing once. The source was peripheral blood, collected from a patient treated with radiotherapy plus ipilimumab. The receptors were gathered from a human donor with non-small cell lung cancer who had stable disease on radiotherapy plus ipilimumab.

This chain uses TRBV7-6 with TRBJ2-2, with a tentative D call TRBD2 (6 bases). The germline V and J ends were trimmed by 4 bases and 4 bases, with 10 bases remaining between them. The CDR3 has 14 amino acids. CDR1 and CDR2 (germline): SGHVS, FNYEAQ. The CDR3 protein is CASSSTRLTGELFF. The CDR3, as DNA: TGTGCCAGCAGCTCGACTAGACTCACCGGGGAGCTGTTTTTT.

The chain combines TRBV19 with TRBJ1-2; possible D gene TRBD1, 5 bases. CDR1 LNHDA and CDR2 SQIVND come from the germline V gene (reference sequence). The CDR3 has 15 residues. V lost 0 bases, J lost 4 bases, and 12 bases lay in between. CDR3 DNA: TGTGCCAGTAGTATAGATCAACAGGTCAGCTATGGCTACACCTTC. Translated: CASSIDQQVSYGYTF.

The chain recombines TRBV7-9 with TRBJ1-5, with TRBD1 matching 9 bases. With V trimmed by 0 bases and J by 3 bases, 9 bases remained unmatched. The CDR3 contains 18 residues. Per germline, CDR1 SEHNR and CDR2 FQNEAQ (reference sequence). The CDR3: CASSLARTGVINNQPQHF. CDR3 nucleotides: TGTGCCAGCAGCTTAGCGCGGACAGGGGTAATTAACAATCAGCCCCAGCATTTT.

The CDR3: CATNRGGGEAYEQYF. As DNA, the CDR3 is TGCGCCACCAATCGCGGGGGGGGTGAAGCCTACGAGCAGTACTTC. This chain links TRBV10-2 with TRBJ2-7; TRBD2 matches 9 bases. J lost 2 bases, V lost 10 bases, and 12 bases had no gene match. The CDR3 length is 15 residues. The V gene's germline CDR1 is WSHSY and CDR2 SAAADI.

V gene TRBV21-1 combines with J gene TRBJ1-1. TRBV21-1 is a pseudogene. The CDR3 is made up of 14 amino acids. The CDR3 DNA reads TGTGCCAGCACCCTAAATGATGGAGGGTCTGAAGCTTTCTTT. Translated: CASTLNDGGSEAFF.